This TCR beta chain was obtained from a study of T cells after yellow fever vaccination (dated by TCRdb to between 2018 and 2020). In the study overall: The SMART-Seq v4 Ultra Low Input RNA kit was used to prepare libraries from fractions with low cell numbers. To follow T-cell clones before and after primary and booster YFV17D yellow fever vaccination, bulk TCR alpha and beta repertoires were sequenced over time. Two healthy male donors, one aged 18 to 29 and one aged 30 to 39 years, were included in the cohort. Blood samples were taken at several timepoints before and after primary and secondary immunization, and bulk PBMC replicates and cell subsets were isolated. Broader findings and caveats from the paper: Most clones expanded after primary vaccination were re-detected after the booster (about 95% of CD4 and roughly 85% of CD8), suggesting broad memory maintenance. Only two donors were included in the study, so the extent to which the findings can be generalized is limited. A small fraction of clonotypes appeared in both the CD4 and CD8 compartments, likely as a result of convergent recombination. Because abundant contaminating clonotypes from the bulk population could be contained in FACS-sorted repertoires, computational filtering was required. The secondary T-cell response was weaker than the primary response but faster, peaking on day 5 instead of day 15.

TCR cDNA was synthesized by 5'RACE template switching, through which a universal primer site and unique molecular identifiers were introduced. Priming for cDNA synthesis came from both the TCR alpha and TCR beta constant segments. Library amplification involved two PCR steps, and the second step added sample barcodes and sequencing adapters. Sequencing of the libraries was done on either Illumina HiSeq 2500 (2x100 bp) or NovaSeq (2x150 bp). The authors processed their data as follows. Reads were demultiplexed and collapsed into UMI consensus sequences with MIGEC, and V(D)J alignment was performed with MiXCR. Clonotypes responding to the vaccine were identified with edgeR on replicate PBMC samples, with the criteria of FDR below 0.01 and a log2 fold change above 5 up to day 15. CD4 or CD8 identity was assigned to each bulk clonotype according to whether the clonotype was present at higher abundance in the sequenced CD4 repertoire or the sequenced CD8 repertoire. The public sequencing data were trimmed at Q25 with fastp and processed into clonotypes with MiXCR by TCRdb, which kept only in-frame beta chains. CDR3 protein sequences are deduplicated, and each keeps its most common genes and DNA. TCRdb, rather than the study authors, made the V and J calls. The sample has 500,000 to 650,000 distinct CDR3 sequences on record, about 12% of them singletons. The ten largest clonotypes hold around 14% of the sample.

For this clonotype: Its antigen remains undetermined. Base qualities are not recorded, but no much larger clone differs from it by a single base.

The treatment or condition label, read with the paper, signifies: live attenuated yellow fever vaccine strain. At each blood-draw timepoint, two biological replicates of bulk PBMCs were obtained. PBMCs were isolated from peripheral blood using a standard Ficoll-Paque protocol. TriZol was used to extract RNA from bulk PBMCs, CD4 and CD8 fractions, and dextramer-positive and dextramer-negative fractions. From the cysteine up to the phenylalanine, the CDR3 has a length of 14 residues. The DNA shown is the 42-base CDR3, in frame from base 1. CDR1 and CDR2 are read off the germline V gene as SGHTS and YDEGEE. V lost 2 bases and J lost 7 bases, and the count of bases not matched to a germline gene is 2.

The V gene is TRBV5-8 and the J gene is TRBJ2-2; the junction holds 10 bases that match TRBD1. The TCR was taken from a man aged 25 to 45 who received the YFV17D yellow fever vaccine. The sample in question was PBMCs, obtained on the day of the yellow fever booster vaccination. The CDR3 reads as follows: CASSFDRGRGELFF. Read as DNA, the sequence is TGTGCCAGCAGCTTCGACAGGGGGCGCGGGGAGCTGTTTTTT.